This T cell receptor beta chain was sequenced in a study of T cells after yellow fever vaccination. Background on the study: Fractions with few cells were prepared using SMART-Seq v4 Ultra Low Input.

Study findings and constraints: FACS-sorted repertoires might harbor abundant contaminating clonotypes from the bulk population.

The CDR3 spans 15 residues. V was cut by 0 bases and J by 6 bases, with 15 bases left in between. Germline V CDR1 and CDR2: LGHNA, YSLEER. This clonotype turned up a few times. Its cognate antigen is unknown. Generation of TCR cDNA used 5'RACE template switching (which added a universal primer site and UMIs). TCRdb redid the calling of the 5' RACE reads with MiXCR, one entry per CDR3 protein. The sample lists 170,000 or so distinct CDR3 sequences, 9.3% occurring once. Sequencing used CD8+ T cells sorted from PBMCs, obtained 45 days after the yellow fever booster vaccination. This receptor was identified in a young man who received the YFV17D yellow fever vaccine. The chain couples TRBV4-3 to TRBJ2-7, with D perhaps matching TRBD1 (5 bases). The CDR3 here is CASSQDSDGQGEQYF. The CDR3 DNA reads TGCGCCAGCAGCCAAGATTCGGATGGTCAGGGCGAGCAGTACTTC.